This T cell receptor beta chain was found in a study of T cells after yellow fever vaccination. The sample holds many counts of this clonotype. The antigen is undetermined. The CDR3 is 13 amino acids. The V and J ends lost 11 bases and 2 bases respectively, with 14 bases between them. In germline, CDR1 is LNHDA, CDR2 SQIVND (reference sequence). It was through 5'RACE template switching that TCR cDNA was made, with a universal primer site and UMIs added. TCRdb independently ran MiXCR on the 5' RACE reads; one entry per CDR3 protein. Of 150,000 to 200,000 distinct CDR3 sequences listed, approximately 11% were seen once; the top ten hold 36%. Findings of the study overall: Post-booster repertoires contained most primary-vaccination clones again (96% CD4, less than 90% CD8). Contamination of FACS-sorted repertoires by abundant clonotypes from the bulk population could occur.

The sequence was obtained from a man between 18 and 35 years old who received the YFV17D yellow fever vaccine. J is TRBJ2-3 and V is TRBV19, with D possibly being TRBD2 (7 bases). Sequencing used CD8+ T cells sorted from PBMCs, obtained 15 days after the yellow fever booster vaccination. The CDR3 sequence: CAPTGGNTDTQYF. The CDR3 nucleotides are TGTGCCCCTACGGGGGGCAACACAGATACGCAGTATTTT.